These T cell receptor beta chains were read from a single sample in a study of control samples from healthy donors and cancer patients. Generated by immunoSEQ multiplex PCR, the TCRdb table keeps only in-frame clones and is missing some. The sample records about 160,000 clones, around 96% being singletons. The sample comprised blood. These receptors were taken from a woman under 40 in good health. Both conserved end residues are part of each CDR3.

CATRGAINEQFF | TRBJ2-1 | TRBV15
CASSQGSSSYNEQFF | TRBJ2-1 | TRBV7-9
CASSQGQGRGETQYF | TRBJ2-5 | TRBV4-2
CASSSGSGGLAGGDEQFF | TRBJ2-1 | TRBV11-2
CASSIRDSRREKLFF | TRBJ1-4 | TRBV19
CASTGTSGNEQFF | TRBJ2-1 | TRBV6-6
CASSLKGQGATEAFF | TRBJ1-1 | TRBV7-9
CASSVTGGMSYGYTF | TRBJ1-2 | TRBV11-2
CSVEGRQGETQYF | TRBJ2-5 | TRBV29-1
CASSLSGQGHIQYF | TRBJ2-4 | TRBV27
CASSLSANTQYF | TRBJ2-3 | TRBV7-9
CASSFGRNYEQYF | TRBJ2-7 | TRBV5-5
CASSLGSGAWETQYF | TRBJ2-5 | TRBV7-2
CASSFWGGSPLHF | TRBJ1-6 | TRBV5-6
CASSPSDSLWEKLFF | TRBJ1-4 | TRBV28